This paragraph covers one T cell receptor (beta chain) sequence. Only in-frame clones appear in the TCRdb table, and some are missing; sequencing was by immunoSEQ multiplex PCR. In the table there are some 300,000 clones, roughly 85% of which are singletons. The CDR3 spans 15 residues. V was pared by 5 bases and J by 4 bases, with 10 bases of the junction left unmatched. Germline V gene data show CDR1 as SGHTA and CDR2 as FQGNSA. The record originates from a study of cytotoxic CD8 clonotypes in ibrutinib-treated CLL. The origin of this receptor is a human donor with chronic lymphocytic leukemia. The genes are TRBV7-2 and TRBJ2-7; 8 bases align to TRBD2. The starting material was PBMCs, obtained before ibrutinib treatment. The CDR3 protein is CASSGGTSSGYEQYF. DNA of the CDR3: TGTGCCAGCAGCGGCGGGACTAGTTCAGGGTACGAGCAGTACTTC.